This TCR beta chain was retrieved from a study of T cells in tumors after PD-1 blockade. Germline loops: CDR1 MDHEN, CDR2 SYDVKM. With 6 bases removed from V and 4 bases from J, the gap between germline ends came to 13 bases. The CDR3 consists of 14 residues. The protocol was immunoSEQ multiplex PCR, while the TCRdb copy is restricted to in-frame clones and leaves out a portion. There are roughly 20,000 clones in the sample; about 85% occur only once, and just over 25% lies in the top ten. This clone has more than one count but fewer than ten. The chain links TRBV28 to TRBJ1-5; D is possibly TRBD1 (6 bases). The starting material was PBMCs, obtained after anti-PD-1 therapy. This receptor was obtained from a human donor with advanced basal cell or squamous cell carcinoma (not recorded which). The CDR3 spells CASRAGVSNQPQHF. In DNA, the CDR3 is TGTGCCAGCAGAGCAGGGGTTTCAAATCAGCCCCAGCATTTT.